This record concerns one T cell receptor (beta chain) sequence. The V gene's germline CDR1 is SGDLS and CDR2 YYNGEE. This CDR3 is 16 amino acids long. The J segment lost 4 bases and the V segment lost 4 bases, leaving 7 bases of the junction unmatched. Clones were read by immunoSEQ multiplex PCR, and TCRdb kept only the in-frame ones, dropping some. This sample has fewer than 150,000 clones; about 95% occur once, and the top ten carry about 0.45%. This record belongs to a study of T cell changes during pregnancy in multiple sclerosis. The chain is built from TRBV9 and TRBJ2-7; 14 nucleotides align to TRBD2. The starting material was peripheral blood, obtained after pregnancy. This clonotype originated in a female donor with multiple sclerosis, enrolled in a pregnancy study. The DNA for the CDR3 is TGTGCCAGCAGCCTAGGACTAGCGGGAGGTTATTACGAGCAGTACTTC. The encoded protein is CASSLGLAGGYYEQYF.